This TCR beta chain appears in the sequencing data of a study of blood T cell repertoires in COVID-19. Whole-study context: From T cells, B-cell-depleted T cells, or PBMCs came the material, which was cDNA or gDNA.

In this sample, this clone turned up once. V trimming: 8 bases; J trimming: 2 bases; junction bases outside the gene matches: 11. This CDR3 is built from 16 residues. Germline V gene sequence: CDR1 MGHDK, CDR2 SYGVNS. TCRdb's copy holds only in-frame clones and misses some; the assay was immunoSEQ multiplex PCR. The data show 150,000 to 200,000 clones, over 80% seen once. The clonotype comes from a woman aged 40 to 50 with COVID-19, enrolled during active disease. The rearrangement joins TRBV25-1 to TRBJ2-2, with 7 bases fitting TRBD1. The sample taken for sequencing was peripheral blood. CDR3 region: CASSNRRQGNTGELFF. Here the CDR3 DNA reads TGTGCCAGCTCAAACCGAAGACAGGGCAACACCGGGGAGCTGTTTTTT.